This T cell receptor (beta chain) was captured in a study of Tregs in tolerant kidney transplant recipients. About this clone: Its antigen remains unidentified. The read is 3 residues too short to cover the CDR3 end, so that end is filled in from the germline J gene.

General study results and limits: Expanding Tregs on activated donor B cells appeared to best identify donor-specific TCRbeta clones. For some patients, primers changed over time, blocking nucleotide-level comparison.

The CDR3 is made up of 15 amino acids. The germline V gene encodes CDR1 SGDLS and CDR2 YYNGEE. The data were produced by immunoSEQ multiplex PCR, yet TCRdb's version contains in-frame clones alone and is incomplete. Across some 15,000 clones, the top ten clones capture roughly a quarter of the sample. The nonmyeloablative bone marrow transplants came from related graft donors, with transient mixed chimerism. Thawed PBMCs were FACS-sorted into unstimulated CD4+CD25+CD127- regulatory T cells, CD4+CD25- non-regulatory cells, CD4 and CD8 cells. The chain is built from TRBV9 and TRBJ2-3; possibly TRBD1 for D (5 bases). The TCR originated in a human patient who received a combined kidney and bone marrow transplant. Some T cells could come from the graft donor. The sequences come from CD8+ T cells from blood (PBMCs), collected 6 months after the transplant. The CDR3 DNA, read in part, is TGTGCCAGCAGCGCCACCGGCGCAGGGCAAGAGACG. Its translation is CASSATGAGQET. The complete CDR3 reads CASSATGAGQETQYF.